One and the same sample provided the 5 T cell receptor beta chains below, sequenced in a study of T cells expressing NK-cell markers. From the 5' RACE reads, TCRdb lists one entry per CDR3 protein and no DNA. The sample is made up of approximately 150,000 distinct CDR3 sequences, and the top ten hold approximately 12% of it. Sequencing was performed on blood T cells: a sorted CD56 or NKG2C T cell subset, CD4+ or CD8+ T cells, or bulk PBMC T cells (not recorded which). All receptors come from a man between 18 and 35 years old in good health.

V is TRBV7-3 and J is TRBJ2-5; the D gene TCRdb calls, TRBD2, cannot be checked with no DNA. Germline assignment: CDR1 SGHTA and CDR2 FQGTGA. The CDR3 is made up of 18 amino acids. CDR3 in amino acids: CASSLIRGWREGGETQYF.

J is TRBJ2-1 and V is TRBV4-2; absent DNA, TCRdb's TRBD2 call cannot be checked. Germline-derived CDR1 and CDR2 are LGHNA and YNFKEQ. CDR3 length: 13 residues. The CDR3: CASTFAGGYEQFF.

The genes are TRBV20-1 and TRBJ1-1; TCRdb calls TRBD1, which cannot be checked without DNA. The CDR3 length is 17 residues. In germline, CDR1 is DFQATT, CDR2 SNEGSKA (reference sequence). The CDR3 region is CSARDRSGTVMNTEAFF.

The chain employs TRBV7-9 and TRBJ2-1; TCRdb picks TRBD2, but there is no DNA to check that call. The CDR3 covers 15 residues. The V gene's germline CDR1 is SEHNR and CDR2 FQNEAQ (reference sequence). The CDR3 here is CASSGREREFHEQFF.

This chain connects TRBV7-9 to TRBJ2-1; TCRdb's assignment of TRBD2 cannot be checked, as there is no DNA. This CDR3 is 15 amino acids long. The germline V gene has CDR1 SEHNR and CDR2 FQNEAQ (reference sequence). The CDR3 spells CASSPRLARDNEQFF.